The 2 T cell receptor beta chains reported below all come from one sample, sequenced in a study of cytomegalovirus exposure and HLA in healthy donors. Vbeta (60) and Jbeta (13) primers were used in the PCR. Produced via immunoSEQ multiplex PCR; TCRdb's table is partial and in-frame only. The sample contains about 190,000 clones, around 79% of which appear only once. The sample was PBMCs. All receptors derive from a woman aged 18-29 years in good health and CMV-seronegative.

The CDR3 region has the DNA TGTGCCAGCAGTGATTCCGGGTGGGCCGGGGAGCTGTTTTTT. Translated: CASSDSGWAGELFF. The chain couples TRBV25-1 to TRBJ2-2; D unclear. This CDR3 has 14 residues. V shed 3 bases and J shed 6 bases, with 11 bases lying between them. In germline, CDR1 is MGHDK, CDR2 SYGVNS.

This chain links TRBV5-1 with TRBJ2-5, with 8 positions matching TRBD1. Trimming cost V 4 bases and J 5 bases; bases outside gene matches: 7. The germline gives CDR1 SGHRS, CDR2 YFSETQ. The CDR3 totals 14 residues. The CDR3 loop reads CASSVRGRGETQYF. The CDR3 nucleotides are TGCGCCAGCAGCGTCAGGGGGCGGGGTGAGACCCAGTACTTC.